The clone carrying this TCR beta chain was detected only a few times. This entry belongs to a study of blood T cells in healthy people across ages. Germline CDR1 reads KGHSH; CDR2 reads LQKENI. This CDR3 has 15 amino acids. V was cut by 3 bases and J by 1 base, with 12 bases left in between. The donors, aged roughly 6 to 95, were healthy Caucasians from Russia. Per sample, a minimum of 7 million PBMCs were isolated. Primed by a sample-barcoded 5' primer and a J-beta primer mix, a second PCR proceeded for about 7 to 11 cycles. A template-switch adaptor with 12 random nucleotides tagged each cDNA molecule. TCRdb ran MiXCR on the 5' RACE reads and lists one entry per CDR3 protein. The sample includes 600,000 to 900,000 distinct CDR3 sequences, under 30% seen only once; the top ten take over 2.5%. The same specimen was also included in a second study, on T cells of mothers and their children. This second study notes: Healthy Caucasian mothers, three in number, and their six children were the donors.

The clonotype originates from a boy aged 10-17 years in good health. Sample: blood. This chain uses TRBV18 with TRBJ2-5; the D gene is possibly TRBD2 (6 bases). CDR3 bases: TGTGCCAGCTCACCGTTCGAGGGAGGCCAAGAGACCCAGTACTTC. Amino acid sequence: CASSPFEGGQETQYF.